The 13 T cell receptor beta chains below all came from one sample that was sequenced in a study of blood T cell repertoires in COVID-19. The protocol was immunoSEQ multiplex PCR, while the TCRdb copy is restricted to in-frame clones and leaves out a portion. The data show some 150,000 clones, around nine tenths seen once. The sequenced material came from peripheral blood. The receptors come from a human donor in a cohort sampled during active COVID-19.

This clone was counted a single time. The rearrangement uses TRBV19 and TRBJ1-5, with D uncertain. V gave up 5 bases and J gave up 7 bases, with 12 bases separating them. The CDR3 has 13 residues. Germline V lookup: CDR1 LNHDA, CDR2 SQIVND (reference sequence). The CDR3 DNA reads TGTGCCAGTAGTTCGCGGGGAGAGCAGCCCCAGCATTTT. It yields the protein CASSSRGEQPQHF. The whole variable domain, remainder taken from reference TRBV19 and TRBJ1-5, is DGGITQSPKYLFRKEGQNVTLSCEQNLNHDAMYWYRQDPGQGLRLIYYSQIVNDFQKGDIAEGYSVSREKKESFPLTVTSAQKNPTAFYLCASSSRGEQPQHFGDGTRLSIL.

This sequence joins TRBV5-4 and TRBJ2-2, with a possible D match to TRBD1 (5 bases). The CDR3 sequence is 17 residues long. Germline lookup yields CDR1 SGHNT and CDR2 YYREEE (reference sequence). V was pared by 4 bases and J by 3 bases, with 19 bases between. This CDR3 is CASSPGSGIDYTGELFF. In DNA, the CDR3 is TGTGCCAGCAGCCCCGGGTCAGGGATCGATTACACCGGGGAGCTGTTTTTT. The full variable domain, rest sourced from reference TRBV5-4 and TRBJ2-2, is ETGVTQSPTHLIKTRGQQVTLRCSSQSGHNTVSWYQQALGQGPQFIFQYYREEENGRGNFPPRFSGLQFPNYSSELNVNALELDDSALYLCASSPGSGIDYTGELFFGEGSRLTVL.

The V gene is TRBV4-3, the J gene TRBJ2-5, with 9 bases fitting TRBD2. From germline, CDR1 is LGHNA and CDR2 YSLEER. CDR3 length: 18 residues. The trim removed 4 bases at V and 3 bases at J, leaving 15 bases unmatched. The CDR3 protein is CASSLRRRRGGRKETQYF. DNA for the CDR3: TGCGCCAGCAGCCTCCGAAGGAGGCGGGGGGGCCGGAAAGAGACCCAGTACTTC.

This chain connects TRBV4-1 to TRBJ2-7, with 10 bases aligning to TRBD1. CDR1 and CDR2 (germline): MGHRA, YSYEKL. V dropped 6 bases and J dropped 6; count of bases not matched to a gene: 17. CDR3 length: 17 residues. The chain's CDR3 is CASSQKGLGTGESEQYF. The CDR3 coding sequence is TGCGCCAGCAGTCAAAAAGGGTTAGGGACAGGGGAGTCCGAGCAGTACTTC.

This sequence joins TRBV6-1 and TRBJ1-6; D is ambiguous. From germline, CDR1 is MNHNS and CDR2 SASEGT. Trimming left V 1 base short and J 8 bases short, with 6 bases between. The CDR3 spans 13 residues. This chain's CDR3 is CASSEDPDSPLHF. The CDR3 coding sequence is TGTGCCAGCAGTGAAGACCCGGATTCACCCCTCCACTTT.

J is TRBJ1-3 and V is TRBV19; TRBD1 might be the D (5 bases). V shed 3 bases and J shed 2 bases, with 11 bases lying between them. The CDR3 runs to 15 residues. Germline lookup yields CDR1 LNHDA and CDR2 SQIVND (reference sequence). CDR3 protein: CASSILWGAGNTIYF. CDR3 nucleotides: TGTGCCAGTAGTATTCTATGGGGGGCTGGAAACACCATATATTTT.

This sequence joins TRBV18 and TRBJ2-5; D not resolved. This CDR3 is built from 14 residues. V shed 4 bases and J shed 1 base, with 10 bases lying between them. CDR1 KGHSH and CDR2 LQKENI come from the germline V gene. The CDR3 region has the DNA TGTGCCAGCTCACGAAACTCGGGCCAAGAGACCCAGTACTTC. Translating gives CASSRNSGQETQYF. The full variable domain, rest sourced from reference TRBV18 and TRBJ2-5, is NAGVMQNPRHLVRRRGQEARLRCSPMKGHSHVYWYRQLPEEGLKFMVYLQKENIIDESGMPKERFSAEFPKEGPSILRIQQVVRGDSAAYFCASSRNSGQETQYFGPGTRLLVL.

DNA for the CDR3: TGTGCCATCAGGCAGGGCGAAAGCTATGGCTACACCTTC. Protein sequence: CAIRQGESYGYTF. V is TRBV10-3 and J is TRBJ1-2; perhaps TRBD1 as D (5 bases). The CDR3 has 13 residues. Trimming took 6 bases from V and 4 from J, leaving 12 bases between them. Looked up from germline, CDR1 is ENHRY and CDR2 is SYGVKD.

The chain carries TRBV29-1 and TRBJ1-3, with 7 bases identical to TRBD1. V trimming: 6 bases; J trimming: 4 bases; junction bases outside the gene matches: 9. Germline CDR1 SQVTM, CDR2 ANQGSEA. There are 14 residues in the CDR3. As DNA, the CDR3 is TGCAGCGTGATCAGACAGGGCGGAGGAAACACCATATATTTT. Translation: CSVIRQGGGNTIYF.

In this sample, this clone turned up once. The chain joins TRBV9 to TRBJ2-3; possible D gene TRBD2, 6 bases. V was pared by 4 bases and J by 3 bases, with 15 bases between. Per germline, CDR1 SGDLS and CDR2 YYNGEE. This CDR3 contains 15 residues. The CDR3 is CASSPFRGTTDTQYF. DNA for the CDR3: TGTGCCAGCAGCCCCTTTCGGGGGACTACAGATACGCAGTATTTT.

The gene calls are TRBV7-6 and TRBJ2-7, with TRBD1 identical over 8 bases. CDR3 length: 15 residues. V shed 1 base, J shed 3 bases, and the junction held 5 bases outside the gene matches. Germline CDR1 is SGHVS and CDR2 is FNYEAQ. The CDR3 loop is CASSLGGTGGYEQYF. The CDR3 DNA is TGTGCCAGCAGCTTAGGGGGGACAGGAGGCTACGAGCAGTACTTC. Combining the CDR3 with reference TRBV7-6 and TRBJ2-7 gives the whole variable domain GAGVSQSPRYKVTKRGQDVALRCDPISGHVSLYWYRQALGQGPEFLTYFNYEAQQDKSGLPNDRFSAERPEGSISTLTIQRTEQRDSAMYRCASSLGGTGGYEQYFGPGTRLTVT.

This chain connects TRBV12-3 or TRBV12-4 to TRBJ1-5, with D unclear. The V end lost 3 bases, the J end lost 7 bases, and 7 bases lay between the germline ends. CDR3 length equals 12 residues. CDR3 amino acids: CASSLAGQPQHF. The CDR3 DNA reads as TGTGCCAGCAGTTTGGCGGGGCAGCCCCAGCATTTT.

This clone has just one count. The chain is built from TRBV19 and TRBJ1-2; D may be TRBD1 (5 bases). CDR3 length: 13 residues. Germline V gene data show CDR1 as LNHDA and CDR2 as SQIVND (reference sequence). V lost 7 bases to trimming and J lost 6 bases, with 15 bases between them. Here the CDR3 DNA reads TGTGCCAGTATCGGCCAGGGCCTCCATGGCTACACCTTC. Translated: CASIGQGLHGYTF.